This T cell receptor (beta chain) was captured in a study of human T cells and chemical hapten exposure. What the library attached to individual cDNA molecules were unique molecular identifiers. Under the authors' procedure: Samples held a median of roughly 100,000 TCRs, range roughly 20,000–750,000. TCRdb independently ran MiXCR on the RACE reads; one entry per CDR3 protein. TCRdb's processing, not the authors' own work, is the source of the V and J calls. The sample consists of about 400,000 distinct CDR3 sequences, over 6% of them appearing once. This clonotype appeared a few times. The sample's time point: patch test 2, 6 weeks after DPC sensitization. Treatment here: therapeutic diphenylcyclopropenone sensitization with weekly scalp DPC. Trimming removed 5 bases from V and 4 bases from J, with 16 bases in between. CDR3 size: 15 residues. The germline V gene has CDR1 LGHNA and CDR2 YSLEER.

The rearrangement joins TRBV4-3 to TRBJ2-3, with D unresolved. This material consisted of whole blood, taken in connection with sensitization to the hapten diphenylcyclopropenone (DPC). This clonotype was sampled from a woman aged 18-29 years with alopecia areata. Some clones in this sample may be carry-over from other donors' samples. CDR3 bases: TGCGCCAGCAGCTACTCCGGCCCCAATGCAGATACGCAGTATTTT. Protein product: CASSYSGPNADTQYF.